This T cell receptor beta chain was captured in a study of PD-L1 blockade in urothelial cancer. Germline V gene data show CDR1 as LNHDA and CDR2 as SQIVND (reference sequence). Trimming took 4 bases from V and 4 from J, leaving 14 bases between them. CDR3 length: 15 amino acids. Time point of the sample: peripheral blood 6 weeks after treatment start. Study findings and constraints: In blood at 3 weeks, tumor-associated clones expanded more among patients with durable benefit.

As for this clone: Antigen specificity is unknown.

Sequencing was performed with immunoSEQ multiplex PCR; in TCRdb, only in-frame clones are kept and a portion is missing. The sample has around 40,000 clones; 82% are singletons. J is TRBJ1-5 and V is TRBV19, with unresolved D. The receptor was isolated from a man between 60 and 75 years old with urothelial cancer. The sequencing here drew on PBMCs, taken around atezolizumab (anti-PD-L1) treatment. The CDR3 sequence: CASSRGGGLNQPQHF. Written as DNA, the CDR3 is TGTGCCAGTAGTAGGGGTGGAGGGTTAAATCAGCCCCAGCATTTT.